The T cell receptor (beta chain) under discussion was sequenced for a study of T cells in Graves' hyperthyroidism and ophthalmopathy. Overall study results and limits: Before onset, ophthalmopathy was predicted by the model a median approximately 6.6 months earlier. A 13 V-J signature model discriminated ophthalmopathy versus stable hyperthyroidism. The majority of expanded thyroid clonotypes above 0.001 also appeared in blood.

Amplification targeted TCR beta CDR3 regions from RNA transcripts. The HTBI primer set drove a first-round RT-PCR of the TCR CDR3. TCRdb re-derived calls from the multiplex PCR reads in MiXCR, one entry per CDR3 protein. The sample holds about 600,000 distinct CDR3 sequences, approximately 15% seen once. This CDR3 region has 15 residues. The V and J ends lost 3 bases and 0 bases, in that order; junction bases with no gene match: 0. Germline V lookup: CDR1 LNHNV, CDR2 YYDKDF (reference sequence). With regard to this clonotype: Its antigen is undetermined.

The TCR comes from a woman under 30 with Graves' ophthalmopathy. Sequenced sample: blood. V is TRBV15 and J is TRBJ2-3; 10 bases are shared with TRBD2. CDR3 in amino acids: CATSRTSGSTDTQYF. The CDR3 DNA reads TGTGCCACCAGCAGGACTAGCGGGAGCACAGATACGCAGTATTTT.